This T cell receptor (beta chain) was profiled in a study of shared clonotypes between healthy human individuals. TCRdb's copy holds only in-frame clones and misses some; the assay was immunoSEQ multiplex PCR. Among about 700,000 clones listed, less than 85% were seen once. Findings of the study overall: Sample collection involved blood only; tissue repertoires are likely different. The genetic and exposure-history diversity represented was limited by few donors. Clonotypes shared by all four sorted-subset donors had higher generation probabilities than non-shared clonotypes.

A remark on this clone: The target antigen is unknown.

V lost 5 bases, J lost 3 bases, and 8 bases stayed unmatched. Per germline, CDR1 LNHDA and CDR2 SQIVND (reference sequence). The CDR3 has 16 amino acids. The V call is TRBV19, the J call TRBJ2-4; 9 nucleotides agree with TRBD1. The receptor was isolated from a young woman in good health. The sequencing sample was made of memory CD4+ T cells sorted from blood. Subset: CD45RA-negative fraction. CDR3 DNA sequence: TGTGCCAGTAGTCTTTTGAAGGGACAGGGCAAAAACATTCAGTACTTC. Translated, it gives CASSLLKGQGKNIQYF.